This T cell receptor beta chain originates from a study of vaccination effects on CD4 cells after COVID-19. The table came from immunoSEQ multiplex PCR; TCRdb's copy has only in-frame clones and leaves some out. The sample consists of under 75,000 clones, roughly 80% of them appearing once. Peptide-pool stimulation followed by sequencing identified expanded antigen-specific CD4+ clonotypes in the ViraFEST assay. The authors isolated CD4+ T cells after 9 to 10 days of culture. The vaccine recipients had no prior SARS-CoV-2 infection, with negative nucleocapsid antibodies. IL-2 medium was substituted for half the medium on days 3 and 7. This CDR3 has 13 residues. The germline V and J ends were trimmed by 8 bases and 0 bases, with 8 bases remaining between them. Germline V lookup: CDR1 MNHEY, CDR2 SVGAGI. Of note for this clone: What it recognizes is unknown.

This sample comprised CD4+ T cells from PBMCs cultured with SARS-CoV-2 spike peptides, obtained before COVID-19 vaccination. The V and J genes are TRBV6-5 and TRBJ1-3, with D unresolved. The source is a human donor who received a COVID-19 vaccine. The CDR3 spells CASFEFSGNTIYF. For the CDR3, the DNA is TGTGCCAGCTTCGAGTTCTCTGGAAACACCATATATTTT.